This paragraph covers one TCR beta chain sequence. Its antigen is unidentified. Germline values: CDR1 GTSNPN, CDR2 SVGIG (reference sequence). This CDR3 is built from 16 residues. J gave up 12 bases and V 2 bases, and 17 bases lay outside the gene matches. TCRB immunosequencing input was around 460 nanograms of biopsy DNA per sample. Profiled with immunoSEQ multiplex PCR; TCRdb holds only in-frame clones, not every one. The profile covers 7,300 or so clones, with 75% to 85% appearing a single time and approximately 8% taken by the ten largest. Adults with ileal or ileocolonic Crohn's disease and an indication for resection were eligible. This sample was taken from a study of T cell repertoires in ileal Crohn's disease. Study-wide points: Compared with non-smokers, active smokers at surgery showed more clonal expansions.

The chain uses TRBV30 and TRBJ2-1, with 9 positions matching TRBD2. The TCR comes from an adult with Crohn's disease. The sample taken for sequencing was ileal tissue. CDR3 amino acids: CAWSRLLQASGIWQFF. For the CDR3, the DNA is TGTGCCTGGAGTCGCCTACTGCAAGCTAGCGGGATATGGCAGTTCTTC.